The 29 T cell receptor beta chains given below trace back to one sample, sequenced in a study of blood T cell repertoires in COVID-19. The data were produced by immunoSEQ multiplex PCR, yet TCRdb's version contains in-frame clones alone and is incomplete. This table holds 250,000 to 300,000 clones, 85% to 90% found once. Sequencing was carried out using peripheral blood. These receptor sequences come from a man aged 40-50 years with acute or convalescent COVID-19.

The rearrangement links TRBV11-2 to TRBJ2-7; perhaps TRBD2 as D (7 bases). The CDR3 length is 15 residues. Germline loops: CDR1 SGHAT, CDR2 FQNNGV. Trimming pared 1 base from V and 4 bases from J, leaving 14 bases between. This CDR3 reads CASSLGGGGAYEQYF. The CDR3 DNA is TGTGCCAGCAGCTTAGGGGGAGGGGGAGCATACGAGCAGTACTTC.

As concerns this clone: Other DNA sequences in this sample translate to the same CDR3. The V gene is TRBV7-9, the J gene TRBJ1-2; D possibly corresponds to TRBD1 (6 bases). The CDR3 totals 13 residues. Germline values: CDR1 SEHNR, CDR2 FQNEAQ (reference sequence). The ends were cut back, 5 bases at V and 5 bases at J, with 12 bases in the middle. As DNA, the CDR3 is TGTGCCAGCAGCCTAGGACAGTTATATGGCTACACCTTC. This encodes CASSLGQLYGYTF.

The chain joins TRBV18 to TRBJ1-1; tentative D call: TRBD1 (6 bases). Trimming pared 6 bases from V and 2 bases from J, leaving 16 bases between. Germline-derived CDR1 and CDR2 are KGHSH and LQKENI. The CDR3 contains 15 residues. The CDR3 nucleotides read TGTGCCAGCTCCCGAACCTGGGACAAAAACACTGAAGCTTTCTTT. It is translated as CASSRTWDKNTEAFF. The whole variable domain, filled in from reference TRBV18 and TRBJ1-1, reads NAGVMQNPRHLVRRRGQEARLRCSPMKGHSHVYWYRQLPEEGLKFMVYLQKENIIDESGMPKERFSAEFPKEGPSILRIQQVVRGDSAAYFCASSRTWDKNTEAFFGQGTRLTVV.

This clone was observed a handful of times. The J gene is TRBJ2-7, the V gene TRBV7-2, with 7 bases lining up with TRBD2. V shed 4 bases and J 5 bases; nucleotides not matched to a gene: 11. CDR3 length: 15 residues. Germline V lookup: CDR1 SGHTA, CDR2 FQGNSA. The CDR3 region is CASSSEIGRADEQYF. The CDR3 coding sequence is TGTGCCAGCAGCTCCGAAATAGGGAGGGCCGACGAGCAGTACTTC.

This clone occurred once. The chain joins TRBV10-3 to TRBJ2-3, with D perhaps TRBD1 (6 bases). Germline assignment: CDR1 ENHRY and CDR2 SYGVKD. The CDR3 is made up of 15 amino acids. Trimming took off 5 bases at V and 2 bases at J, with 14 bases between the two ends. CDR3 sequence: CAISPGQDHTDTQYF. CDR3 in DNA: TGTGCCATCAGTCCGGGACAAGATCACACAGATACGCAGTATTTT.

J is TRBJ1-1 and V is TRBV5-1, with D hard to call. Germline values: CDR1 SGHRS, CDR2 YFSETQ. This CDR3 contains 14 residues. Trimming pared 4 bases from V and 4 bases from J, leaving 14 bases between. The CDR3 is CASSQDGGITEAFF. CDR3 DNA: TGCGCCAGCAGCCAGGACGGAGGGATCACTGAAGCTTTCTTT.

The gene calls are TRBV9 and TRBJ1-2, with D unclear. Germline V gene lookup returns CDR1 SGDLS and CDR2 YYNGEE. Trimming removed 0 bases at V and 8 bases at J, with 14 bases between. The length of the CDR3 is 14 residues. The CDR3 protein is CASSVDETSGGYTF. CDR3 nucleotides: TGTGCCAGCAGCGTAGATGAGACAAGTGGAGGCTACACCTTC.

V and J are TRBV29-1 and TRBJ2-1, with 9 bases identical to TRBD2. The CDR3 runs 16 residues. V was pared by 7 bases and J by 3 bases, with 13 bases of the junction left unmatched. CDR1 and CDR2 from the germline V gene are SQVTM and ANQGSEA. Here the CDR3 DNA reads TGCAGCGCCGAATTAGCGGGGGTCATGCGCTACAATGAGCAGTTCTTC. Protein product: CSAELAGVMRYNEQFF.

J is TRBJ1-4 and V is TRBV27, with a weak D call TRBD1 (5 bases). From germline, CDR1 is MNHEY and CDR2 SMNVEV (reference sequence). V dropped 3 bases and J dropped 2 bases, with 13 bases sitting between them. The CDR3 extends over 16 amino acids. CDR3 nucleotides: TGTGCCAGCAGTTTCCTCAGGGAAGGCACTAATGAAAAACTGTTTTTT. The encoded protein is CASSFLREGTNEKLFF.

The rearrangement joins TRBV5-1 to TRBJ2-2; D might be TRBD1 (5 bases). Per germline, CDR1 SGHRS and CDR2 YFSETQ. The CDR3 is 14 residues long. Trimming removed 4 bases from V and 1 base from J, with 8 bases in between. CDR3 in amino acids: CASSKQENTGELFF. CDR3 coding DNA: TGCGCCAGCAGCAAACAGGAGAACACCGGGGAGCTGTTTTTT.

The chain links TRBV19 to TRBJ1-1, with a possible D match to TRBD1 (6 bases). The germline V and J ends were trimmed by 5 bases and 4 bases, with 17 bases remaining between them. This CDR3 contains 15 residues. CDR1 is LNHDA, CDR2 SQIVND, per germline (reference sequence). The CDR3 nucleotides are TGTGCCAGTAGTGTACAGGGAGTTCGTAGCACTGAAGCTTTCTTT. This codes for CASSVQGVRSTEAFF. The variable domain in full, with the rest retrieved from reference TRBV19 and TRBJ1-1, is DGGITQSPKYLFRKEGQNVTLSCEQNLNHDAMYWYRQDPGQGLRLIYYSQIVNDFQKGDIAEGYSVSREKKESFPLTVTSAQKNPTAFYLCASSVQGVRSTEAFFGQGTRLTVV.

The CDR3 DNA is TGCGCCGGATATGGACTCTATGGCTACACCTTC. It codes for CAGYGLYGYTF. The chain couples TRBV10-2 to TRBJ1-2; D is undetermined. Between the trimmed V and J ends, which lost 11 bases and 4 bases, there was a span of 11 bases. The CDR3 covers 11 residues. The germline gives CDR1 WSHSY, CDR2 SAAADI.

V is TRBV9 and J is TRBJ2-1; TRBD2 matches 12 bases. Germline-derived CDR1 and CDR2 are SGDLS and YYNGEE. With V trimmed by 4 bases and J by 7 bases, 6 bases remained unmatched. The CDR3 runs 15 residues. CDR3 bases: TGTGCCAGCAGCTTCCGGACTAGCGGGGCAAATGAGCAGTTCTTC. It translates to CASSFRTSGANEQFF.

The chain employs TRBV10-3 and TRBJ1-2, with 8 bases identical to TRBD1. Losses at the gene ends were 3 bases for V and 3 bases for J; bases not matched to a gene: 3. Germline V gene data show CDR1 as ENHRY and CDR2 as SYGVKD. The CDR3 extends over 14 amino acids. The CDR3, as DNA: TGTGCCATCAGTGACAGGGGGCACTACTATGGCTACACCTTC. This codes for CAISDRGHYYGYTF.

The chain joins TRBV25-1 to TRBJ2-7; weak D call: TRBD1 (7 bases). V lost 1 base to trimming and J lost 3 bases, with 13 bases between them. Germline CDR1 and CDR2: MGHDK and SYGVNS. CDR3 length: 15 amino acids. CDR3 amino acids: CASSELRDSRYEQYF. For the CDR3, the DNA is TGTGCCAGCAGTGAATTGCGGGACAGCCGCTACGAGCAGTACTTC.

This CDR3 reads CASTQESPLYSNQPQHF. The CDR3 DNA sequence: TGTGCCAGCACCCAAGAGTCGCCTCTTTATAGCAATCAGCCCCAGCATTTT. The chain recombines TRBV6-4 with TRBJ1-5, with D unclear. V was pared by 7 bases and J by 0 bases, with 19 bases between. CDR1 and CDR2 (germline): MRHNA, SNTAGT. The CDR3 has 17 amino acids.

The chain has TRBV29-1 and TRBJ1-2, with D possibly being TRBD1 (6 bases). The CDR3 spans 13 residues. The germline gives CDR1 SQVTM, CDR2 ANQGSEA. Trimming shortened V by 5 bases and J by 2 bases, and 12 bases separated the two germline ends. The CDR3 DNA follows: TGCAGCGTTCGTACAGGGTGGAACTATGGCTACACCTTC. This translates into CSVRTGWNYGYTF. The complete variable domain, with remaining parts taken from reference TRBV29-1 and TRBJ1-2, reads SAVISQKPSRDICQRGTSLTIQCQVDSQVTMMFWYRQQPGQSLTLIATANQGSEATYESGFVIDKFPISRPNLTFSTLTVSNMSPEDSSIYLCSVRTGWNYGYTFGSGTRLTVV.

This CDR3 reads CASRDAGANTGELFF. As DNA, the CDR3 is TGTGCCAGCAGGGACGCGGGGGCCAACACCGGGGAGCTGTTTTTT. The V and J genes are TRBV5-4 and TRBJ2-2, with a weak D call TRBD2 (7 bases). CDR3 length: 15 amino acids. The V gene's germline CDR1 is SGHNT and CDR2 YYREEE (reference sequence). The ends were cut back, 5 bases at V and 2 bases at J, with 13 bases in the middle.

The chain couples TRBV2 to TRBJ1-1; the D is unclear. Germline V gene lookup returns CDR1 SNHLY and CDR2 FYNNEI. V was cut by 4 bases and J by 3 bases, with 24 bases left in between. The CDR3 has 18 amino acids. CDR3 DNA: TGTGCCAGCAGTGGGGTGGTTCTCCTAAGGGAGAGGGACACTGAAGCTTTCTTT. It encodes CASSGVVLLRERDTEAFF.

This clone came up a few times. CDR3: CASSGQGRREGYTF. The CDR3 nucleotides read TGTGCCAGCAGTGGACAGGGTCGACGAGAAGGCTACACCTTC. The V call is TRBV2, the J call TRBJ1-2; 7 positions agree with TRBD1. The germline gives CDR1 SNHLY, CDR2 FYNNEI. V was pared by 4 bases and J by 8 bases, with 10 bases of the junction left unmatched. The CDR3 is 14 residues long. Full variable domain (remainder filled in from reference TRBV2 and TRBJ1-2): EPEVTQTPSHQVTQMGQEVILRCVPISNHLYFYWYRQILGQKVEFLVSFYNNEISEKSEIFDDQFSVERPDGSNFTLKIRSTKLEDSAMYFCASSGQGRREGYTFGSGTRLTVV.

The genes are TRBV6-2 or TRBV6-3 and TRBJ1-1, with D possibly being TRBD1 (6 bases). With 5 bases removed from V and 3 bases from J, the gap between germline ends came to 13 bases. This CDR3 is built from 14 residues. Germline lookup yields CDR1 MNHEY and CDR2 SVGEGT. This chain's CDR3 is CASSAAGTYTEAFF. In DNA, the CDR3 is TGTGCCAGCAGTGCCGCAGGGACATACACTGAAGCTTTCTTT.

The rearrangement uses TRBV2 and TRBJ1-5; D uncertain. Germline V gives CDR1 SNHLY, CDR2 FYNNEI. This CDR3 has 14 amino acids. With 4 bases removed from V and 0 bases from J, the gap between germline ends came to 7 bases. As DNA, the CDR3 is TGTGCCAGCAGTGTCAGGATTAGCAATCAGCCCCAGCATTTT. Translating it yields CASSVRISNQPQHF.

The chain employs TRBV14 and TRBJ1-4, with TRBD1 matching 10 bases. The germline CDR1 and CDR2 sequences are SGHDN and FVKESK. V was clipped by 4 bases and J by 5 bases; unmatched bases: 1. The CDR3 is 14 residues long. The CDR3 DNA is TGTGCCAGCAGCCCGGGACAGGGGAATGAAAAACTGTTTTTT. As protein: CASSPGQGNEKLFF. The full variable domain, with the rest looked up from reference TRBV14 and TRBJ1-4, is EAGVTQFPSHSVIEKGQTVTLRCDPISGHDNLYWYRRVMGKEIKFLLHFVKESKQDESGMPNNRFLAERTGGTYSTLKVQPAELEDSGVYFCASSPGQGNEKLFFGSGTQLSVL.

The V and J genes are TRBV28 and TRBJ2-5, with D maybe TRBD1 (6 bases). With 1 base removed from V and 8 bases from J, the gap between germline ends came to 11 bases. The CDR3 contains 13 residues. Germline CDR1 MDHEN, CDR2 SYDVKM. Here the CDR3 DNA reads TGTGCCAGCAGTTTATTCGCACAGGGAACCCAGTACTTC. It codes for CASSLFAQGTQYF.

This clone has a single count. The V gene is TRBV4-2, the J gene TRBJ2-7, with 10 bases fitting TRBD1. The CDR3 totals 15 residues. V shed 4 bases, J shed 5 bases, and the junction held 8 bases outside the gene matches. The V gene's germline CDR1 is LGHNA and CDR2 YNFKEQ. CDR3 amino acids: CASSRRQDRGDEQYF. CDR3 sequence (DNA): TGTGCCAGCAGCCGCCGGCAGGACAGGGGGGACGAGCAGTACTTC.

The chain joins TRBV11-2 to TRBJ2-6; no clear D gene. Germline CDR1 and CDR2: SGHAT and FQNNGV. V was trimmed by 5 bases and J by 1 base, leaving 9 bases between them. The CDR3 totals 15 residues. The CDR3 reads CASSPLGSGANVLTF. As DNA, the CDR3 is TGTGCCAGCAGCCCCCTCGGGTCTGGGGCCAACGTCCTGACTTTC.

The chain uses TRBV27 and TRBJ1-2; possibly TRBD1 for D (5 bases). The CDR3 loop spans 12 amino acids. CDR1 and CDR2 (germline): MNHEY, SMNVEV (reference sequence). Trimming cost V 4 bases and J 7 bases, with 10 bases left between them. CDR3 in amino acids: CASSSQGFGYTF. The CDR3 DNA sequence: TGTGCCAGCAGTTCGCAGGGCTTTGGCTACACCTTC.

This chain uses TRBV7-9 with TRBJ1-6; no firm D call. CDR3 size: 14 residues. Germline V gene data show CDR1 as SEHNR and CDR2 as FQNEAQ (reference sequence). V was cut by 2 bases and J by 5 bases, with 7 bases left in between. The CDR3 sequence is CASSLSRNNSPLHF. DNA for the CDR3: TGTGCCAGCAGCTTAAGCAGGAATAATTCACCCCTCCACTTT.

CDR3 nucleotides: TGTGCCAGCTCACCGGGGGCAGTTTCCCTTTCCGAGCAGTACTTC. Protein: CASSPGAVSLSEQYF. This sequence joins TRBV18 and TRBJ2-7, with a possible D match to TRBD1 (6 bases). The ends were cut back, 3 bases at V and 6 bases at J, with 18 bases in the middle. Germline CDR1 is KGHSH and CDR2 is LQKENI. The CDR3 totals 15 residues.